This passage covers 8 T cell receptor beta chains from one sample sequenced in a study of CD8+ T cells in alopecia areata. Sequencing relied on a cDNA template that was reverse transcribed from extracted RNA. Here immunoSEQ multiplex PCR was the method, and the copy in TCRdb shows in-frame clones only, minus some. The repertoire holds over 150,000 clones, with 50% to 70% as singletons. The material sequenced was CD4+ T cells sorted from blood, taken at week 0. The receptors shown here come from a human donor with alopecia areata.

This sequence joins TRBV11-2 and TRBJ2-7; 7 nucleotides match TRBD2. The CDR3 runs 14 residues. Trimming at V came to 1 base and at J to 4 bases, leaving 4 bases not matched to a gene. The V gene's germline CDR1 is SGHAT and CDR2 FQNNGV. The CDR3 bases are TGTGCCAGCAGCTTAGGGGAGGGCAGATACGAGCAGTACTTC. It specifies CASSLGEGRYEQYF.

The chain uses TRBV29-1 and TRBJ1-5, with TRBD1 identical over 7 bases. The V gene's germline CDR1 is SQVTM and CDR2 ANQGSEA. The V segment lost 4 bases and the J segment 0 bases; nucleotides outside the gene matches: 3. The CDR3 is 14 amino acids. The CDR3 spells CSVGGGNSNQPQHF. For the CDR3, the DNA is TGCAGCGTTGGAGGGGGCAATAGCAATCAGCCCCAGCATTTT. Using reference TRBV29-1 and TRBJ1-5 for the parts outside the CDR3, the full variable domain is SAVISQKPSRDICQRGTSLTIQCQVDSQVTMMFWYRQQPGQSLTLIATANQGSEATYESGFVIDKFPISRPNLTFSTLTVSNMSPEDSSIYLCSVGGGNSNQPQHFGDGTRLSIL.

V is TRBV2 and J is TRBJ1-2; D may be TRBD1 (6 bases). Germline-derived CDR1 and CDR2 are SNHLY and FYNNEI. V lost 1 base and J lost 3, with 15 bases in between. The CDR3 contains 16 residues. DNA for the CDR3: TGTGCCAGCAGTGAAGATAGGCAGGGGAGGCACTATGGCTACACCTTC. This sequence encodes CASSEDRQGRHYGYTF.

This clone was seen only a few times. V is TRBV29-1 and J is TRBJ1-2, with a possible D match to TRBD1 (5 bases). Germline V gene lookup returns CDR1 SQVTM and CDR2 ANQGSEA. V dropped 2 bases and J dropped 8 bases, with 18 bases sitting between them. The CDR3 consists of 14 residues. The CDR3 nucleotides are TGCAGCGTTGAATCGGCTAGGGGTCGTGGGGGCTACACCTTC. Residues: CSVESARGRGGYTF.

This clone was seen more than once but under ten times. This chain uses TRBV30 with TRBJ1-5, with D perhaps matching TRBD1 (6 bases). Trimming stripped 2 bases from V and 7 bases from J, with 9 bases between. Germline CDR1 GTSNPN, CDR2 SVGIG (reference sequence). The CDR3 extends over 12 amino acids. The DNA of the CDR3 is TGTGCCTGGAGTAGGGGGAAACAGCCCCAGCATTTT. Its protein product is CAWSRGKQPQHF. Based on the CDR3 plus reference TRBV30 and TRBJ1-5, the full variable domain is SQTIHQWPATLVQPVGSPLSLECTVEGTSNPNLYWYRQAAGRGLQLLFYSVGIGQISSEVPQNLSASRPQDRQFILSSKKLLLSDSGFYLCAWSRGKQPQHFGDGTRLSIL.

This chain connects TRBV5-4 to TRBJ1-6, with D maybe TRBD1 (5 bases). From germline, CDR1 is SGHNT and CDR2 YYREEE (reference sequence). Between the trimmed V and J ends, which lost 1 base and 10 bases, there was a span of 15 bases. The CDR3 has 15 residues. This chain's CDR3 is CASSLRDRGLSPLHF. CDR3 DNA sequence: TGTGCCAGCAGCTTGAGGGACCGGGGTTTGTCACCCCTCCACTTT.

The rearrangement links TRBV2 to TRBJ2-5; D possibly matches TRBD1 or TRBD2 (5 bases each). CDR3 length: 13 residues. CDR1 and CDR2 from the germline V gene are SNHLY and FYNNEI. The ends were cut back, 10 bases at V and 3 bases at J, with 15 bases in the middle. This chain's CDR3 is CATLGRSKETQYF. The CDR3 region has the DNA TGTGCCACCCTGGGACGGTCGAAAGAGACCCAGTACTTC.

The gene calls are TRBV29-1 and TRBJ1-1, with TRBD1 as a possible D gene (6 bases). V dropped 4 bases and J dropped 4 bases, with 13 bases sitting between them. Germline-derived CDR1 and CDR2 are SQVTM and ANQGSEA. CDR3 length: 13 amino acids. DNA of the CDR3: TGCAGCGTTGGGCGCAGGGGTCTCACTGAAGCTTTCTTT. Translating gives CSVGRRGLTEAFF.